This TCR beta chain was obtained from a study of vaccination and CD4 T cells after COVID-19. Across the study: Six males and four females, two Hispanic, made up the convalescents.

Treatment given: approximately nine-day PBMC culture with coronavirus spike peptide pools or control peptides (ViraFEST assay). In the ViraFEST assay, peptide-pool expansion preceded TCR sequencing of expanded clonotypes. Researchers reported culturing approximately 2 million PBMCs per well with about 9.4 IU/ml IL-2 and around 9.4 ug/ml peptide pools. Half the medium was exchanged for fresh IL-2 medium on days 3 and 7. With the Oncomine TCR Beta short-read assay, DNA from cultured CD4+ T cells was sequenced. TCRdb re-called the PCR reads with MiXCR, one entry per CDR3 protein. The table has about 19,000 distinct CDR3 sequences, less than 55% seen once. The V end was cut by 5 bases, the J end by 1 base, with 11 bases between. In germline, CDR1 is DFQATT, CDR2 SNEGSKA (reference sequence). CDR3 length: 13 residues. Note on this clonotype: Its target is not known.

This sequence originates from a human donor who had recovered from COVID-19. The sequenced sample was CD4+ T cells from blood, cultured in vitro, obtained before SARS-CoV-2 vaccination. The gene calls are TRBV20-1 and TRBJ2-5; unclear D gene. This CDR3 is CSAALRIQETQYF. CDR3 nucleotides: TGCAGTGCTGCTCTCCGGATCCAAGAGACCCAGTACTTC.